The 28 T cell receptor beta chains listed next were all sequenced from one sample in a study of T cells in Graves' hyperthyroidism and ophthalmopathy. Authors of the study amplified TCR beta CDR3 regions from RNA transcripts. The HTBI primer set was used in a first-round RT-PCR of the TCR CDR3. TCRdb used MiXCR to reprocess the multiplex PCR reads, holding one entry per CDR3 protein. This sample has approximately 590,000 distinct CDR3 sequences; less than 20% occur once, and the top ten carry about 7%. Sequencing input: blood. The receptors come from a woman aged 25-40 years with Graves' hyperthyroidism.

Notes on this clonotype: Being one base from a much bigger clone, this may be a read error. The chain carries TRBV2 and TRBJ1-1, with D uncertain. The CDR3 extends over 12 amino acids. CDR1 is SNHLY, CDR2 FYNNEI, per germline. This CDR3 is CASTGLNTGAFF. DNA of the CDR3: TGTGCCAGCACGGGGTTGAACACTGGAGCTTTCTTT.

The chain is built from TRBV12-5 and TRBJ1-1; D possibly corresponds to TRBD1 (5 bases). V was pared by 0 bases and J by 2 bases, with 10 bases between. There are 15 residues in the CDR3. In germline, CDR1 is LGHNT, CDR2 FRNRAP. The CDR3 spells CASGLVLGPNTEAFF. The CDR3 bases are TGTGCTAGTGGTTTGGTGTTGGGACCTAACACTGAAGCTTTCTTT.

This clonotype was observed at least ten times. J is TRBJ1-1 and V is TRBV18, with TRBD1 identical over 9 bases. The CDR3 has 13 amino acids. Germline V gene lookup returns CDR1 KGHSH and CDR2 LQKENI. V shed 3 bases, J shed 6 bases, and the junction held 2 bases outside the gene matches. The CDR3 DNA reads as TGTGCCAGCTCACCGGGACAGGGCTCTGAAGCTTTCTTT. Residues: CASSPGQGSEAFF.

This clonotype was counted only a few times. CDR3 coding DNA: TGTGCCAGCAGTGACCGCTTAACCGGGACCTATGGCTACACCTTC. Translation gives CASSDRLTGTYGYTF. The chain recombines TRBV25-1 with TRBJ1-2, with D possibly matching TRBD1 (5 bases). Germline V gene lookup returns CDR1 MGHDK and CDR2 SYGVNS. V was shortened by 3 bases and J by 4 bases, with 15 bases between the two germline ends. The CDR3 runs to 15 residues.

In its sample, this clonotype was seen many times. The CDR3 nucleotides are TGTGCCAGCAGTGCCTCCAGGGTGAACACTGAAGCTTTCTTT. This gives the protein CASSASRVNTEAFF. The V call is TRBV6-1, the J call TRBJ1-1; a possible D gene is TRBD1 (5 bases). Germline CDR1 is MNHNS and CDR2 is SASEGT. There are 14 residues in the CDR3. Trimming shortened V by 4 bases and J by 0 bases, and 9 bases separated the two germline ends.

V and J are TRBV20-1 and TRBJ2-1; D gene ambiguous. The length of the CDR3 is 15 residues. V lost 1 base and J 2 bases, leaving 12 bases between the germline ends. Looked up from germline, CDR1 is DFQATT and CDR2 is SNEGSKA (reference sequence). The CDR3 coding sequence is TGCAGTGCTAGAGTTTCGAGCTCTACCTACAATGAGCAGTTCTTC. Its translation is CSARVSSSTYNEQFF.

This clonotype showed up many times. This chain connects TRBV3-1 to TRBJ2-7; 7 bases line up with TRBD2. The V gene end was trimmed by 0 bases and the J gene end by 5 bases; junction bases not matched to a gene: 7. In germline, CDR1 is LGHDT, CDR2 YNNKEL (reference sequence). This CDR3 comprises 15 residues. The CDR3 here is CASSQEMGGRHEQYF. CDR3 nucleotides: TGTGCCAGCAGCCAAGAAATGGGAGGGAGACACGAGCAGTACTTC.

This chain joins TRBV24-1 and TRBJ2-5, with D hard to call. The CDR3 is made up of 16 amino acids. Germline V gives CDR1 KGHDR, CDR2 SFDVKD. V lost 2 bases to trimming and J lost 4 bases, with 16 bases between them. This chain's CDR3 is CATSDSRARSGETQYF. The CDR3 nucleotides read TGTGCCACCAGTGATTCAAGGGCTAGGTCTGGAGAGACCCAGTACTTC.

This clonotype was found a few times. Since a much larger clone is just one base distant, this may be a read error. Lacking the conserved final phenylalanine or tryptophan, this CDR3 likely reflects a read error. J is TRBJ2-1 and V is TRBV6-1; 13 positions agree with TRBD2. Germline V gene data show CDR1 as MNHNS and CDR2 as SASEGT. The V and J ends lost 6 bases and 5 bases, in that order; junction bases with no gene match: 1. CDR3 length equals 14 residues. The CDR3 DNA sequence: TGTGCCAGCAGCGGGACTAGCGGGAACAATGAGCAGTTCTCC. Residues: CASSGTSGNNEQFS.

This clonotype was detected only a few times. Sequence at one end of the junction differs from germline and may be a read error. The chain employs TRBV7-2 and TRBJ2-1, with 9 positions matching TRBD2. The CDR3 covers 15 residues. Germline values: CDR1 SGHTA, CDR2 FQGNSA. Written as DNA, the CDR3 is TGTGCCAGCAGCCTAGCGGGAAAGGTAAGCAATGAGCAGTTCTTC. Amino acid sequence: CASSLAGKVSNEQFF.

V and J are TRBV30 and TRBJ1-1; D might be TRBD1 (5 bases). Trimming pared 1 base from V and 1 base from J, leaving 13 bases between. The germline CDR1 and CDR2 sequences are GTSNPN and SVGIG (reference sequence). There are 15 residues in the CDR3. CDR3 nucleotide sequence: TGTGCCTGGAGTGATACGAATAGGGGGAACACTGAAGCTTTCTTT. This encodes CAWSDTNRGNTEAFF.

This clonotype was recorded many times. V gene TRBV12-3 or TRBV12-4 combines with J gene TRBJ2-2; 8 bases match TRBD2. The V and J ends lost 7 bases and 3 bases, in that order; junction bases with no gene match: 10. This CDR3 spans 16 amino acids. The CDR3 protein is CASTPGRREDTGELFF. The CDR3, as DNA: TGTGCCAGCACCCCCGGGCGGCGGGAGGACACCGGGGAGCTGTTTTTT.

This clonotype was seen many times. The V call is TRBV20-1, the J call TRBJ1-2, with TRBD1 matching 8 bases. V was pared by 6 bases and J by 2 bases, with 5 bases of the junction left unmatched. Germline V CDR1 and CDR2: DFQATT, SNEGSKA (reference sequence). CDR3 length equals 13 residues. CDR3 in amino acids: CSAPRGRNYGYTF. The CDR3 DNA reads as TGCAGTGCCCCCAGGGGGCGGAACTATGGCTACACCTTC.

This clonotype showed up many times. The chain couples TRBV27 to TRBJ2-2, with 7 bases lining up with TRBD1. CDR1 is MNHEY, CDR2 SMNVEV, per germline (reference sequence). This CDR3 has 16 residues. V was pared by 4 bases and J by 6 bases, with 11 bases of the junction left unmatched. The CDR3: CASSSTGTVPSGELFF. CDR3 nucleotide sequence: TGTGCCAGCAGTTCTACCGGGACAGTGCCTTCCGGGGAGCTGTTTTTT.

This clonotype was found many times. The chain carries TRBV20-1 and TRBJ2-7; tentatively, D is TRBD2 (6 bases). CDR3 length equals 15 residues. Germline V gene lookup returns CDR1 DFQATT and CDR2 SNEGSKA (reference sequence). V lost 1 base, J lost 2 bases, and 15 bases lay in between. CDR3 sequence: CSARALLPGAYEQYF. The CDR3 DNA is TGCAGTGCTAGAGCCCTTCTTCCGGGGGCCTACGAGCAGTACTTC.

The CDR3 coding sequence is TGTGCCAGCAGTGCGGACCGGGTTGGCTACACCTTC. Translating it yields CASSADRVGYTF. The chain carries TRBV6-4 and TRBJ1-2; D gene ambiguous. This CDR3 is 12 amino acids long. CDR1 is MRHNA and CDR2 is SNTAGT in the germline V gene. The V and J ends lost 4 bases and 7 bases respectively, with 10 bases between them.

This clonotype showed up just a few times. This rearrangement joins TRBV5-1 to TRBJ1-6; D is possibly TRBD1 (6 bases). The V gene's germline CDR1 is SGHRS and CDR2 YFSETQ. With 4 bases removed from V and 13 bases from J, the gap between germline ends came to 18 bases. The length of the CDR3 is 14 residues. CDR3: CASSPTGTRDPLHF. The DNA of the CDR3 is TGCGCCAGCAGCCCCACCGGGACACGGGATCCCCTCCACTTT.

This clonotype was detected only once. The junction departs from the called germline gene at one end, perhaps through a read error. V gene TRBV20-1 combines with J gene TRBJ2-1; D gene ambiguous. The CDR3 runs to 16 residues. Germline V CDR1 and CDR2: DFQATT, SNEGSKA (reference sequence). The CDR3 nucleotides are TGCAGTGCTGGAGATTCCGGGTACCCTACCTACAATGAGCAGTTCTTC. This gives the protein CSAGDSGYPTYNEQFF.

The chain employs TRBV29-1 and TRBJ2-1, with TRBD2 matching 8 bases. The germline V gene encodes CDR1 SQVTM and CDR2 ANQGSEA. There are 13 residues in the CDR3. This chain's CDR3 is CSGLALLYNEQFF. Written as DNA, the CDR3 is TGCAGTGGACTAGCTCTTCTCTACAATGAGCAGTTCTTC.

This clonotype was counted at least ten times. The CDR3 spells CASGRGSPSTGELFF. CDR3 in DNA: TGTGCCAGCGGCAGAGGGAGTCCGAGCACCGGGGAGCTGTTTTTT. V and J are TRBV12-3 or TRBV12-4 and TRBJ2-2; D may be TRBD2 (5 bases). The CDR3 covers 15 residues. V dropped 8 bases and J dropped 4 bases, with 17 bases sitting between them.

This clonotype was found a few times. The CDR3 region has the DNA TGTGCCAGTAGTATTGGGGGGCTTGAAGCTTTCTTT. It specifies CASSIGGLEAFF. J is TRBJ1-1 and V is TRBV19, with D maybe TRBD1 (6 bases). Germline CDR1 reads LNHDA; CDR2 reads SQIVND (reference sequence). V dropped 3 bases and J dropped 7 bases, with 9 bases sitting between them. This CDR3 spans 12 amino acids.

This clonotype was detected many times. This sequence joins TRBV30 and TRBJ1-6, with D possibly being TRBD1 (5 bases). This CDR3 contains 13 residues. Germline V gene data show CDR1 as GTSNPN and CDR2 as SVGIG (reference sequence). Trimming took 4 bases from V and 4 from J, leaving 8 bases between them. The CDR3 is CAWTGRYNSPLHF. For the CDR3, the DNA is TGTGCCTGGACGGGACGGTATAATTCACCCCTCCACTTT.

The chain links TRBV15 to TRBJ2-7, with no clear D. CDR1 is LNHNV and CDR2 is YYDKDF in the germline V gene (reference sequence). Deletions cut 5 bases from V and 2 bases from J, with 10 bases between. The CDR3 runs to 13 residues. CDR3 sequence: CATSGTDAYEQYF. As DNA, the CDR3 is TGTGCCACCAGCGGAACTGACGCCTACGAGCAGTACTTC.

This clonotype has a count of ten or more. The chain has TRBV12-3 or TRBV12-4 and TRBJ2-3, with D hard to call. This CDR3 has 13 residues. V lost 3 bases and J 1 base, leaving 5 bases between the germline ends. The chain's CDR3 is CASSFRRTDTQYF. The CDR3 coding sequence is TGTGCCAGCAGTTTCCGTCGCACAGATACGCAGTATTTT.

This clonotype was detected many times. The V gene is TRBV5-1, the J gene TRBJ2-7; 8 bases are shared with TRBD1. Germline V gene sequence: CDR1 SGHRS, CDR2 YFSETQ. The ends lost 1 base at V and 5 bases at J; junction bases unmatched: 5. The CDR3 contains 14 residues. The chain's CDR3 is CASSLRQGQDEQYF. The CDR3, as DNA: TGCGCCAGCAGCTTGAGGCAGGGACAGGACGAGCAGTACTTC.

This clonotype appeared a few times. The genes are TRBV9 and TRBJ2-3; 7 bases are shared with TRBD2. This CDR3 contains 14 residues. CDR1 and CDR2 from the germline V gene are SGDLS and YYNGEE. Unmatched junction bases numbered 4, after V lost 2 bases and J lost 4 bases. In DNA form, the CDR3 reads TGTGCCAGCAGCGTCAGGACTAGAGCAGATACGCAGTATTTT. As protein: CASSVRTRADTQYF.

There are many counts of this clonotype. V usage is TRBV7-2 and J usage is TRBJ2-1; TRBD2 matches 7 bases. The CDR3 covers 16 residues. Germline V gene sequence: CDR1 SGHTA, CDR2 FQGNSA. The V and J ends lost 8 bases and 4 bases, in that order; junction bases with no gene match: 14. CDR3 loop: CASGSNRLAAYNEQFF. CDR3 nucleotides: TGTGCCAGCGGAAGTAACCGACTAGCCGCATACAATGAGCAGTTCTTC.

The rearrangement links TRBV15 to TRBJ1-1, with a weak D call TRBD1 (6 bases). Germline lookup yields CDR1 LNHNV and CDR2 YYDKDF (reference sequence). The CDR3 extends over 15 amino acids. V was shortened by 0 bases and J by 3 bases, with 11 bases between the two germline ends. CDR3 in amino acids: CATSRENRADTEAFF. The CDR3 DNA follows: TGTGCCACCAGCAGAGAGAACAGGGCGGACACTGAAGCTTTCTTT. Using reference TRBV15 and TRBJ1-1 for the parts outside the CDR3, the full variable domain is DAMVIQNPRYQVTQFGKPVTLSCSQTLNHNVMYWYQQKSSQAPKLLFHYYDKDFNNEADTPDNFQSRRPNTSFCFLDIRSPGLGDTAMYLCATSRENRADTEAFFGQGTRLTVV.